This T cell receptor (beta chain) was sequenced during a study of blood T cell repertoires in COVID-19. Study-wide background: The origin of the acute and convalescent COVID-19 samples was the United States, Italy and Spain. PBMCs, B-cell-depleted T cells, or T cells were the source of the cDNA or gDNA that made up the material.

Using immunoSEQ multiplex PCR, the repertoire was profiled, and TCRdb retains in-frame clones only, with some absent. The sample yields fewer than 400,000 clones, more than 85% seen once. Germline-derived CDR1 and CDR2 are KGHDR and SFDVKD. V shed 8 bases and J shed 10 bases, with 8 bases lying between them. The length of the CDR3 is 11 residues. This clonotype was obtained from a human donor in a cohort sampled during active COVID-19. The sample comprised peripheral blood. The V gene is TRBV24-1, the J gene TRBJ1-6; no clear D. The CDR3 region has the DNA TGTGCCACCACCCTGAGGTCACCCCTCCACTTT. It codes for CATTLRSPLHF.